Below, 12 T cell receptor beta chains from the same sample are listed, as sequenced in a study of shared clonotypes between healthy human individuals. Using immunoSEQ multiplex PCR, the repertoire was profiled, and TCRdb retains in-frame clones only, with some absent. Of millions of clones listed, 90% to 95% were seen once; the top ten hold over 0.12%. Sequencing used naive CD4+ T cells sorted from blood. As to subset: CD45RA+ positively selected. These receptors all come from a man between 18 and 35 years old in good health.

This sequence joins TRBV11-2 and TRBJ2-5, with 12 bases aligning to TRBD2. Germline values: CDR1 SGHAT, CDR2 FQNNGV. The CDR3 totals 16 residues. V was clipped by 1 base and J by 2 bases; unmatched bases: 2. The CDR3 here is CASSLGTSGAQETQYF. For the CDR3, the DNA is TGTGCCAGCAGCTTAGGGACTAGCGGGGCTCAAGAGACCCAGTACTTC.

The chain couples TRBV5-1 to TRBJ2-7; D ambiguous. Germline-derived CDR1 and CDR2 are SGHRS and YFSETQ. V gave up 5 bases and J gave up 5 bases, with 14 bases separating them. CDR3 length: 13 residues. The CDR3: CASRAPPGNEQYF. The CDR3, as DNA: TGCGCCAGCAGGGCCCCCCCGGGCAACGAGCAGTACTTC.

The V gene is TRBV28, the J gene TRBJ2-3; D tentatively reads TRBD1 or TRBD2 (5 bases each). The ends were cut back, 2 bases at V and 0 bases at J, with 6 bases in the middle. Germline V gene sequence: CDR1 MDHEN, CDR2 SYDVKM. The CDR3 covers 14 residues. CDR3 DNA sequence: TGTGCCAGCAGTTTACGGGACAGCACAGATACGCAGTATTTT. Translation gives CASSLRDSTDTQYF.

The rearrangement links TRBV27 to TRBJ2-7; 12 positions match TRBD2. The CDR3 consists of 15 residues. The V gene's germline CDR1 is MNHEY and CDR2 SMNVEV (reference sequence). The J segment lost 1 base and the V segment lost 6 bases, leaving 4 bases of the junction unmatched. The CDR3 DNA reads TGTGCCAGCAGAAGTCTAGCGGGAGGGTCCTACGAGCAGTACTTC. It specifies CASRSLAGGSYEQYF.

V and J are TRBV5-1 and TRBJ2-3, with a tentative D call TRBD2 (11 bases). V was trimmed by 4 bases and J by 4 bases, leaving 28 bases between them. The germline CDR1 and CDR2 sequences are SGHRS and YFSETQ. The CDR3 length is 19 residues. CDR3 protein: CASSLGTGAGLAVSDTQYF. The DNA of the CDR3 is TGCGCCAGCAGCCTGGGGACAGGGGCGGGACTAGCGGTCTCAGATACGCAGTATTTT.

The CDR3 region is CASSLWAGHQETQYF. The CDR3, as DNA: TGCGCCAGCAGCTTGTGGGCAGGTCACCAAGAGACCCAGTACTTC. This chain connects TRBV5-1 to TRBJ2-5, with no clear D. This CDR3 has 15 residues. Trimming pared 1 base from V and 0 bases from J, leaving 10 bases between. Germline V gene data show CDR1 as SGHRS and CDR2 as YFSETQ. Using reference TRBV5-1 and TRBJ2-5 for the parts outside the CDR3, the full variable domain is KAGVTQTPRYLIKTRGQQVTLSCSPISGHRSVSWYQQTPGQGLQFLFEYFSETQRNKGNFPGRFSGRQFSNSRSEMNVSTLELGDSALYLCASSLWAGHQETQYFGPGTRLLVL.

The rearrangement uses TRBV7-2 and TRBJ2-1; 12 positions match TRBD2. Trimming removed 1 base from V and 1 base from J; junction bases left unmatched: 8. Germline V CDR1 and CDR2: SGHTA, FQGNSA. The CDR3 is made up of 19 amino acids. The CDR3 sequence: CASSLGPSGRALSYNEQFF. The CDR3 bases are TGTGCCAGCAGCTTAGGGCCTAGCGGGAGGGCCTTGTCCTACAATGAGCAGTTCTTC.

This clone was recorded once. The chain joins TRBV15 to TRBJ2-7; 7 positions agree with TRBD2. The junction had 3 bases not matched to a gene; V was cut back by 0 bases and J by 1 base. This CDR3 is 15 amino acids long. The V gene's germline CDR1 is LNHNV and CDR2 YYDKDF (reference sequence). The CDR3 nucleotides are TGTGCCACCAGCAGAGACGGGACTATATCCTACGAGCAGTACTTC. This gives the protein CATSRDGTISYEQYF. Supplemented by reference TRBV15 and TRBJ2-7, the full variable domain reads DAMVIQNPRYQVTQFGKPVTLSCSQTLNHNVMYWYQQKSSQAPKLLFHYYDKDFNNEADTPDNFQSRRPNTSFCFLDIRSPGLGDTAMYLCATSRDGTISYEQYFGPGTRLTVT.

V is TRBV6-1 and J is TRBJ1-4, with D possibly TRBD1 on 6 matching bases. The CDR3 loop spans 14 amino acids. Trimming took off 7 bases at V and 0 bases at J, with 9 bases between the two ends. Germline CDR1 reads MNHNS; CDR2 reads SASEGT. Here the CDR3 DNA reads TGTGCCAGCAACAGGGTTGCAACTAATGAAAAACTGTTTTTT. Amino acid sequence: CASNRVATNEKLFF.

The chain employs TRBV30 and TRBJ2-3; D may match TRBD1 or TRBD2 (5 bases each). Germline values: CDR1 GTSNPN, CDR2 SVGIG (reference sequence). V shed 4 bases and J shed 0 bases, with 14 bases lying between them. CDR3 length: 15 residues. The CDR3 protein is CAWTPGTSSTDTQYF. CDR3 sequence (DNA): TGTGCCTGGACTCCGGGGACCTCTAGCACAGATACGCAGTATTTT.

The rearrangement uses TRBV5-5 and TRBJ2-3; weak D call: TRBD1 (5 bases). The germline gives CDR1 SGHKS, CDR2 YYEKEE (reference sequence). V was trimmed by 4 bases and J by 8 bases, leaving 17 bases between them. The CDR3 consists of 14 residues. CDR3 sequence: CASSLGPERATQYF. For the CDR3, the DNA is TGTGCCAGCAGCCTGGGGCCCGAAAGGGCTACGCAGTATTTT.

The chain couples TRBV9 to TRBJ1-4; no firm D call. Per the germline V gene, CDR1 is SGDLS and CDR2 is YYNGEE. Trimming removed 4 bases at V and 7 bases at J, with 11 bases between. This CDR3 spans 13 amino acids. The CDR3 spells CASSTTTVEKLFF. In DNA form, the CDR3 reads TGTGCCAGCAGCACCACGACGGTTGAAAAACTGTTTTTT.